Shown below are 10 T cell receptor delta chains from a single sample sequenced in a study of gamma-delta T cells after stem cell transplantation. TCRdb reanalysed the RT-PCR reads via CATT. The sample carries about 1,400 delta-chain clones, 15% recorded once. Sequencing was done on a sample of gamma-delta T cells. The receptors here all came from a human donor. It is not recorded whose cells these are; they may come from a transplant donor.

This clone was counted between two and nine times. The protein recorded in TCRdb matches a much larger clone and deviates from this DNA's translation at residue 10, suggesting a read error; the protein here is obtained by translating the DNA. The genes are TRDV2 and TRDJ1; D remains unclear. This CDR3 contains 14 residues. Germline V gives CDR1 GEAIGNYY, CDR2 EKD. CDR3 loop: CACDHIANTGKLIF. CDR3 bases: TGTGCCTGTGACCATATTGCAAACACCGGTAAACTCATCTTT.

About this clone: A much larger clonotype is one base distant, so this may be a read error. This specimen includes other DNA sequences encoding the same CDR3. This chain links TRDV2 with TRDJ1; TRDD3 agrees at 10 bases. After removal of 0 bases from V and 1 base from J, the junction contained 19 bases not matched to a gene. This CDR3 region has 21 residues. The germline V gene encodes CDR1 GEAIGNYY and CDR2 EKD. The CDR3 protein is CACDTVPTTVLGDLSTDKLIF. CDR3 bases: TGTGCCTGTGACACCGTGCCTACGACCGTACTGGGGGATTTGAGCACCGATAAACTCATCTTT.

This chain links TRDV2 with TRDJ1; D is unclear. Germline V lookup: CDR1 GEAIGNYY, CDR2 EKD. CDR3 length: 16 residues. Trimming took off 0 bases at V and 3 bases at J, with 16 bases between the two ends. The CDR3 protein is CACDTGGSKGPDKLIF. The CDR3 DNA is TGTGCCTGTGACACCGGTGGGAGTAAAGGCCCCGATAAACTCATCTTT.

As regards this clone: A read error is likely here: a far larger clone is one base away. Other DNA sequences in the sample encode the same CDR3. V gene TRDV2 combines with J gene TRDJ1, with 8 positions matching TRDD3. This CDR3 region has 17 residues. The germline V gene has CDR1 GEAIGNYY and CDR2 EKD. Here the CDR3 DNA reads TGTGCCTGTGACACCGTACTGGGGGCCCCGGTCACCGATAAACTTATCTTT. It translates to CACDTVLGAPVTDKLIF.

Points on this clone: TCRdb lists the protein of a much larger clone for this DNA, which differs at residue 4, so this is likely a read error; the protein given here is translated from the DNA itself. The chain joins TRDV1 to TRDJ1; the match to TRDD3 covers 13 bases. Germline V gene data show CDR1 as TSWWSYY and CDR2 as QGS. This CDR3 is 24 amino acids long. V shed 7 bases, J shed 0 bases, and the junction held 29 bases outside the gene matches. This chain's CDR3 is CALVVSVPTLTYWGIRGHTDKLIF. CDR3 DNA: TGTGCTCTTGTGGTCTCAGTTCCTACTCTGACCTACTGGGGGATACGAGGGCACACCGATAAACTCATCTTT.

Turning to this clone: This DNA translates differently at residue 14 from the TCRdb protein, which is that of a much larger clone; a read error is likely, and the protein shown is the DNA's own translation. The rearrangement joins TRDV2 to TRDJ3, with 7 bases identical to TRDD3. Germline-derived CDR1 and CDR2 are GEAIGNYY and EKD. The CDR3 loop spans 20 amino acids. The CDR3 sequence is CACDTGPWGLSSWNTRQMFF. The CDR3, as DNA: TGTGCCTGTGACACCGGTCCCTGGGGGTTGAGCTCCTGGAACACCCGACAGATGTTTTTC.

By share, this clone counts as medium-sized. This chain joins TRDV2 and TRDJ1; D unresolved. This CDR3 is built from 10 residues. Germline V gene lookup returns CDR1 GEAIGNYY and CDR2 EKD. V gave up 9 bases and J gave up 6 bases, with 10 bases separating them. The CDR3 bases are TGTGCCCGCTTCGCAAATAAACTCATCTTT. This gives the protein CARFANKLIF.

This clone was observed a handful of times. One junction end disagrees with the germline gene, perhaps due to a read error. This sample also contains other DNA sequences that code for the same CDR3. This chain uses TRDV2 with TRDJ3; 8 bases agree with TRDD3. Looked up from germline, CDR1 is GEAIGNYY and CDR2 is EKD. The CDR3 sequence is 20 residues long. The CDR3, as DNA: TGTGCCTGCGACAAAGTAGTGGGGGATTCTCTATCCTGGGACACCCGACAGATGTTTTTC. Its protein is CACDKVVGDSLSWDTRQMFF.

This clone is deemed large. This chain joins TRDV2 and TRDJ1, with 11 positions matching TRDD3. There are 18 residues in the CDR3. CDR1 and CDR2 (germline): GEAIGNYY, EKD. The V segment lost 3 bases and the J segment 0 bases; nucleotides outside the gene matches: 11. Written as DNA, the CDR3 is TGTGCCTGTGACCGACTGGGGGATAAGACGGGATACACCGATAAACTCATCTTT. This encodes CACDRLGDKTGYTDKLIF.

This chain uses TRDV2 with TRDJ1; 8 bases align to TRDD3. The CDR3 totals 17 residues. CDR1 is GEAIGNYY, CDR2 EKD, per germline. Losses at the gene ends were 0 bases for V and 5 bases for J; bases not matched to a gene: 13. The DNA for the CDR3 is TGTGCCTGTGACACCCTGGAAGAGGGATACGCACGAGATAAACTCATCTTT. As protein: CACDTLEEGYARDKLIF.